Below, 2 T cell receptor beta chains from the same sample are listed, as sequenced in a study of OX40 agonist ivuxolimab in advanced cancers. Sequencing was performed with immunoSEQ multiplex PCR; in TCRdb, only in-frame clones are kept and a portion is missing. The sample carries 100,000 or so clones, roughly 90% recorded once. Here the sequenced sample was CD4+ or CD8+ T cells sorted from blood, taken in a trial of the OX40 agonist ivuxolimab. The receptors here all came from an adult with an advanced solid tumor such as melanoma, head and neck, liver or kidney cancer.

The CDR3 loop is CASSDGRAIYEQYF. CDR3 in DNA: TGCGCCAGCAGTGACGGGAGGGCTATATACGAGCAGTACTTC. The chain employs TRBV10-1 and TRBJ2-7; the match to TRBD2 covers 8 bases. V dropped 3 bases and J dropped 4; count of bases not matched to a gene: 5. This CDR3 has 14 amino acids. Germline V gives CDR1 WNHNN, CDR2 SYGVQD (reference sequence).

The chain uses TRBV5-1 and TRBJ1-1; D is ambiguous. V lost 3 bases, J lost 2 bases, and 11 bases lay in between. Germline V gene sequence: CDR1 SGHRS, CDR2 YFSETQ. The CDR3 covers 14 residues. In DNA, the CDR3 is TGCGCCAGCAGCTCTGGACGTTCCAACACTGAAGCTTTCTTT. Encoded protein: CASSSGRSNTEAFF.